One and the same sample provided the 30 T cell receptor beta chains below, sequenced in a study of tumor T cells in aggressive B-cell lymphoma. Method: immunoSEQ multiplex PCR; TCRdb's copy keeps in-frame clones and lacks some. Of almost 2,500 clones in the sample, over 70% were seen once. Sequencing input: tumor tissue. These receptors were obtained from an adult with diffuse large B cell lymphoma.

The V call is TRBV10-1, the J call TRBJ2-1, with 8 positions matching TRBD2. V lost 4 bases, J lost 2 bases, and 7 bases stayed unmatched. The CDR3 totals 16 residues. Germline CDR1 and CDR2: WNHNN and SYGVQD (reference sequence). The CDR3 spells CASSGAGTRAYNEQFF. The CDR3 DNA is TGCGCCAGCAGTGGGGCCGGGACTAGGGCCTACAATGAGCAGTTCTTC.

This chain connects TRBV11-2 to TRBJ1-4, with 7 bases fitting TRBD1. The germline CDR1 and CDR2 sequences are SGHAT and FQNNGV. Trimming at V came to 4 bases and at J to 5 bases, leaving 7 bases not matched to a gene. The CDR3 has 15 amino acids. This CDR3 is CASSSMGQRNEKLFF. The CDR3 DNA follows: TGTGCCAGCAGCTCCATGGGACAGCGAAATGAAAAACTGTTTTTT.

The chain combines TRBV7-2 with TRBJ2-7; 7 nucleotides match TRBD2. Unmatched junction bases numbered 7, after V lost 0 bases and J lost 5 bases. Germline-derived CDR1 and CDR2 are SGHTA and FQGNSA. The CDR3 has 15 residues. The CDR3 protein is CASSLAGGRAHEQYF. The CDR3 nucleotides read TGTGCCAGCAGCTTAGCTGGTGGGAGGGCCCACGAGCAGTACTTC.

The CDR3 here is CASSEVTQGTAFF. The CDR3 DNA is TGTGCCAGCAGTGAAGTAACACAGGGTACAGCTTTCTTT. The V gene is TRBV2, the J gene TRBJ1-1; perhaps TRBD1 as D (6 bases). Germline CDR1 SNHLY, CDR2 FYNNEI. The CDR3 loop spans 13 amino acids. V lost 1 base and J 10 bases, leaving 13 bases between the germline ends.

This clone occurred a few times. V is TRBV7-8 and J is TRBJ1-5; TRBD1 matches 7 bases. Germline V lookup: CDR1 SGHVS, CDR2 FQNEAQ. With 7 bases clipped from V and 4 bases from J, the junction kept 4 bases outside the gene matches. CDR3 size: 13 residues. Written as DNA, the CDR3 is TGTGCCAGCAACGACAGGGTTAATCAGCCCCAGCATTTT. It specifies CASNDRVNQPQHF.

The J gene is TRBJ1-1, the V gene TRBV2; weak D call: TRBD1 (6 bases). CDR3 length: 13 amino acids. Germline V gene sequence: CDR1 SNHLY, CDR2 FYNNEI. Trimming left V 5 bases short and J 2 bases short, with 9 bases between. The CDR3 region is CASSLQGNTEAFF. The DNA for the CDR3 is TGTGCCAGCAGTCTACAGGGTAACACTGAAGCTTTCTTT.

This clone showed up just a few times. This sequence joins TRBV30 and TRBJ2-1; 9 positions match TRBD1. The junction had 6 bases not matched to a gene; V was cut back by 4 bases and J by 5 bases. Germline CDR1 GTSNPN, CDR2 SVGIG (reference sequence). CDR3 size: 14 residues. The CDR3 region is CAWTAGTGNNEQFF. The DNA of the CDR3 is TGTGCCTGGACTGCCGGGACAGGGAACAATGAGCAGTTCTTC.

V gene TRBV30 combines with J gene TRBJ1-6; 9 bases are shared with TRBD1. This CDR3 is 13 amino acids long. CDR1 GTSNPN and CDR2 SVGIG come from the germline V gene (reference sequence). The V gene end was trimmed by 7 bases and the J gene end by 9 bases; junction bases not matched to a gene: 7. The CDR3 DNA reads TGTGCCTTTTCGGGACAGGGAATTTCACCCCTCCACTTT. It specifies CAFSGQGISPLHF.

The genes are TRBV27 and TRBJ2-2; possibly TRBD2 for D (5 bases). V lost 3 bases to trimming and J lost 2 bases, with 13 bases between them. This CDR3 contains 16 residues. Germline-derived CDR1 and CDR2 are MNHEY and SMNVEV (reference sequence). This chain's CDR3 is CASSFRASSNTGELFF. CDR3 in DNA: TGTGCCAGCAGTTTCCGGGCTAGCTCAAACACCGGGGAGCTGTTTTTT.

Turning to this clone: The same CDR3 arises from other DNA sequences in this sample as well. This chain connects TRBV27 to TRBJ2-5; D might be TRBD2 (6 bases). In germline, CDR1 is MNHEY, CDR2 SMNVEV (reference sequence). The CDR3 runs to 16 residues. Trimming pared 5 bases from V and 1 base from J, leaving 17 bases between. CDR3 residues: CASSGTGGATQETQYF. The CDR3 region has the DNA TGTGCCAGCAGTGGGACTGGAGGGGCCACCCAAGAGACCCAGTACTTC.

The rearrangement joins TRBV19 to TRBJ1-1; TRBD1 matches at 8 bases. Germline assignment: CDR1 LNHDA and CDR2 SQIVND (reference sequence). This CDR3 spans 14 amino acids. The junction had 4 bases not matched to a gene; V was cut back by 1 base and J by 6 bases. The DNA for the CDR3 is TGTGCCAGTAGTATAGGGACAGGGAGGGCTGAAGCTTTCTTT. This gives the protein CASSIGTGRAEAFF.

The rearrangement joins TRBV5-1 to TRBJ1-2; the D gene is possibly TRBD1 (5 bases). The germline V gene has CDR1 SGHRS and CDR2 YFSETQ. The germline V and J ends were trimmed by 0 bases and 5 bases, with 11 bases remaining between them. CDR3 size: 14 residues. The chain's CDR3 is CASSLEGLRYGYTF. The CDR3 DNA is TGCGCCAGCAGCTTGGAGGGACTTAGGTATGGCTACACCTTC.

This chain connects TRBV7-9 to TRBJ2-3; 14 bases map to TRBD2. Per the germline V gene, CDR1 is SEHNR and CDR2 is FQNEAQ (reference sequence). V lost 5 bases, J lost 5 bases, and 3 bases stayed unmatched. The CDR3 has 15 residues. CDR3 coding DNA: TGTGCCAGCAGCCGACTAGCGGGAGGGAGAGATACGCAGTATTTT. Translation: CASSRLAGGRDTQYF.

The CDR3 DNA follows: TGCAGCGTCTCTAGCGGGAGGGCCTCCTACGAGCAGTACTTC. Translation gives CSVSSGRASYEQYF. This chain links TRBV29-1 with TRBJ2-7; 12 bases are a match to TRBD2. CDR1 is SQVTM, CDR2 ANQGSEA, per germline. The CDR3 has 14 amino acids. The trim removed 6 bases at V and 0 bases at J, leaving 3 bases unmatched.

The rearrangement joins TRBV19 to TRBJ2-7; no firm D call. CDR1 and CDR2 from the germline V gene are LNHDA and SQIVND (reference sequence). The CDR3 has 15 amino acids. Trimming stripped 1 base from V and 0 bases from J, with 10 bases between. CDR3 nucleotide sequence: TGTGCCAGTAGTATAGGAGGTCTATCCTCCTACGAGCAGTACTTC. This sequence encodes CASSIGGLSSYEQYF. Filled out from reference TRBV19 and TRBJ2-7, the complete variable domain reads DGGITQSPKYLFRKEGQNVTLSCEQNLNHDAMYWYRQDPGQGLRLIYYSQIVNDFQKGDIAEGYSVSREKKESFPLTVTSAQKNPTAFYLCASSIGGLSSYEQYFGPGTRLTVT.

The rearrangement joins TRBV5-1 to TRBJ2-7; weak D call: TRBD1 (6 bases). Germline CDR1 is SGHRS and CDR2 is YFSETQ. The CDR3 sequence is 14 residues long. V was shortened by 3 bases and J by 5 bases, with 15 bases between the two germline ends. The CDR3 reads CASSSLRGQNEQYF. In DNA, the CDR3 is TGCGCCAGCAGCTCGCTCAGGGGTCAAAACGAGCAGTACTTC.

The J gene is TRBJ2-7, the V gene TRBV27; 8 bases map to TRBD1. Germline lookup yields CDR1 MNHEY and CDR2 SMNVEV (reference sequence). The CDR3 totals 13 residues. V was clipped by 3 bases and J by 8 bases; unmatched bases: 6. CDR3: CASSFSGQAQQYF. CDR3 DNA: TGTGCCAGCAGTTTTTCGGGACAGGCGCAGCAGTACTTC.

CDR3 residues: CASSWEGTGDTQYF. CDR3 coding DNA: TGTGCCAGCAGCTGGGAGGGGACAGGGGATACGCAGTATTTT. V is TRBV5-6 and J is TRBJ2-3, with 9 bases aligning to TRBD1. With 3 bases clipped from V and 6 bases from J, the junction kept 5 bases outside the gene matches. This CDR3 region has 14 residues. In germline, CDR1 is SGHDT, CDR2 YYEEEE.

This clone showed up just a few times. V gene TRBV10-3 combines with J gene TRBJ2-5; TRBD2 agrees at 7 bases. The CDR3 covers 15 residues. Germline V CDR1 and CDR2: ENHRY, SYGVKD. Trimming removed 0 bases from V and 3 bases from J; junction bases left unmatched: 4. CDR3 loop: CAISESASGEETQYF. CDR3 coding DNA: TGTGCCATCAGTGAGTCAGCCAGCGGGGAAGAGACCCAGTACTTC.

This chain joins TRBV5-4 and TRBJ2-5, with 10 bases matching TRBD1. This CDR3 comprises 15 residues. Germline values: CDR1 SGHNT, CDR2 YYREEE (reference sequence). Trimming took 2 bases from V and 1 from J; bases not matched to a gene: 2. CDR3 sequence: CASSFGQGVQETQYF. CDR3 sequence (DNA): TGTGCCAGCAGCTTCGGACAGGGGGTCCAAGAGACCCAGTACTTC. Filled out from reference TRBV5-4 and TRBJ2-5, the complete variable domain reads ETGVTQSPTHLIKTRGQQVTLRCSSQSGHNTVSWYQQALGQGPQFIFQYYREEENGRGNFPPRFSGLQFPNYSSELNVNALELDDSALYLCASSFGQGVQETQYFGPGTRLLVL.

The chain recombines TRBV7-2 with TRBJ2-5; D perhaps matches TRBD2 (6 bases). The germline CDR1 and CDR2 sequences are SGHTA and FQGNSA. V lost 1 base, J lost 2 bases, and 14 bases lay in between. This CDR3 has 16 residues. The CDR3 nucleotides are TGTGCCAGCAGCTTAGGATTTACGGCGGGGCAAGAGACCCAGTACTTC. Its protein product is CASSLGFTAGQETQYF.

The rearrangement joins TRBV9 to TRBJ1-1, with 7 bases aligning to TRBD1. V shed 4 bases and J 0 bases; nucleotides not matched to a gene: 3. The CDR3 contains 14 residues. The germline V gene has CDR1 SGDLS and CDR2 YYNGEE. Here the CDR3 reads CASSTGQMNTEAFF. CDR3 coding DNA: TGTGCCAGCAGCACGGGACAGATGAACACTGAAGCTTTCTTT.

The sample holds one count of this clone. The chain uses TRBV9 and TRBJ2-1; D is perhaps TRBD2 (5 bases). V lost 4 bases and J lost 9, with 14 bases in between. This CDR3 contains 13 residues. Germline V lookup: CDR1 SGDLS, CDR2 YYNGEE. The CDR3 is CASSKDSVGEQFF. In DNA form, the CDR3 reads TGTGCCAGCAGCAAGGACTCTGTAGGTGAGCAGTTCTTC.

This clone was detected only a few times. V and J are TRBV18 and TRBJ2-6; D is possibly TRBD1 (5 bases). Germline loops: CDR1 KGHSH, CDR2 LQKENI. The CDR3 is made up of 17 amino acids. V lost 4 bases to trimming and J lost 0 bases, with 13 bases between them. The CDR3 bases are TGTGCCAGCTCACTTATTGACAGAAGCTCTGGGGCCAACGTCCTGACTTTC. This encodes CASSLIDRSSGANVLTF.

This chain joins TRBV7-2 and TRBJ2-1, with D possibly being TRBD2 (6 bases). The CDR3 loop spans 15 amino acids. Trimming removed 5 bases at V and 4 bases at J, with 15 bases between. CDR1 is SGHTA, CDR2 FQGNSA, per germline. CDR3 sequence (DNA): TGTGCCAGCAGCCTGTCTCGGGGGAGATACAATGAGCAGTTCTTC. Residues: CASSLSRGRYNEQFF.

The CDR3 is CASSVEGGGPVETQYF. The CDR3 bases are TGTGCCAGCAGCGTCGAAGGGGGAGGGCCTGTGGAGACCCAGTACTTC. The chain links TRBV9 to TRBJ2-7, with a possible D match to TRBD2 (7 bases). The assigned J gene may be wrong: the sequence end matches TRBJ2-5 better. This CDR3 has 16 amino acids. The germline V gene has CDR1 SGDLS and CDR2 YYNGEE.

V usage is TRBV6-5 and J usage is TRBJ1-5; D gene ambiguous. CDR3 size: 14 residues. CDR1 and CDR2 (germline): MNHEY, SVGAGI. Trimming removed 2 bases from V and 5 bases from J, with 10 bases in between. DNA of the CDR3: TGTGCCAGCAGTTACGCCGCCGGGTATCAGCCCCAGCATTTT. This gives the protein CASSYAAGYQPQHF.

The V and J genes are TRBV4-1 and TRBJ1-1, with D perhaps matching TRBD1 (6 bases). The CDR3 covers 16 residues. Deletions cut 1 base from V and 0 bases from J, with 12 bases between. Germline CDR1 reads MGHRA; CDR2 reads YSYEKL. The CDR3 loop reads CASSQGGTTVNTEAFF. The CDR3 DNA reads TGCGCCAGCAGCCAAGGGGGGACAACAGTGAACACTGAAGCTTTCTTT.

The V and J genes are TRBV19 and TRBJ1-1; D might be TRBD1 (5 bases). CDR3 length: 14 residues. Between the trimmed V and J ends, which lost 10 bases and 1 base, there was a span of 16 bases. Germline assignment: CDR1 LNHDA and CDR2 SQIVND (reference sequence). CDR3 coding DNA: TGTGCCACCCAGACGGGACTTACGAACACTGAAGCTTTCTTT. Translating it yields CATQTGLTNTEAFF.

This clone appeared a few times. V gene TRBV6-5 combines with J gene TRBJ2-6, with D possibly TRBD1 on 6 matching bases. Germline loops: CDR1 MNHEY, CDR2 SVGAGI. V gave up 6 bases and J gave up 0 bases, with 6 bases separating them. This CDR3 is built from 14 residues. CDR3: CASRDSSGANVLTF. Written as DNA, the CDR3 is TGTGCCAGCAGGGACAGCTCTGGGGCCAACGTCCTGACTTTC.